The present T cell receptor beta chain was sequenced within a study of T cells expressing NK-cell markers. Background on the study: Eight donors were sequenced, seven testing HCMV-seropositive and one testing seronegative.

Notes on this clonotype: Its specificity is unknown.

What made the TCR beta cDNA was 5'RACE template switching with UMIs. Following a re-call of the 5' RACE reads, TCRdb has one entry per CDR3 protein and lacks DNA. This sample's table reports 300,000 to 500,000 distinct CDR3 sequences. Regarding the study as a whole: The CD3+CD56-NKG2C+ fraction of a handful of donors was also led by these clonotypes. HCMV specificity was not established for the expanded NKG2C+ T cell clones.

The CDR3 is 17 amino acids. Specimen: blood T cells: a sorted CD56 or NKG2C T cell subset, CD4+ or CD8+ T cells, or bulk PBMC T cells (not recorded which). The origin of this receptor is a woman aged 50 to 65 in good health. The chain carries TRBV12-3 or TRBV12-4 and TRBJ2-1; TCRdb calls TRBD1, which cannot be checked without DNA. The CDR3 here is CASSPLPGDWSYNEQFF.